This TCR beta chain emerged from a study of cytomegalovirus exposure and HLA in healthy donors. General study findings and limits: The study labeled fewer than 200 TCR beta chains cytomegalovirus-associated. In a later analysis, V- and J-gene trimming of beta chains associated with a DCLRE1C missense variant, replicated independently. A few V segments could not be told apart, such as TRBV6-2 and TRBV6-3, and were left out.

The primer mix had 60 Vbeta and 13 Jbeta primers. Produced via immunoSEQ multiplex PCR; TCRdb's table is partial and in-frame only. The repertoire consists of 50,000 or so clones, with about three quarters occurring once and the leading ten covering around a tenth. In regard to this clone: The target antigen is unknown.

The CDR3 is 16 amino acids. Germline V gene lookup returns CDR1 MGHDK and CDR2 SYGVNS. The V and J ends lost 1 base and 7 bases, in that order; junction bases with no gene match: 8. The sample taken for sequencing was PBMCs. This receptor was identified in a woman aged 45-59 years in good health and CMV-seronegative. The rearrangement joins TRBV25-1 to TRBJ2-4; 9 nucleotides agree with TRBD2. The CDR3 protein is CASSEWGGRAGNIQYF. For the CDR3, the DNA is TGTGCCAGCAGTGAATGGGGCGGGAGGGCCGGGAACATTCAGTACTTC.